Following are 29 T cell receptor beta chains from one sample sequenced in a study of T cell responses to AZD1222 COVID-19 vaccine. Only in-frame clones appear in the TCRdb table, and some are missing; sequencing was by immunoSEQ multiplex PCR. The table lists 150,000 to 180,000 clones, roughly nine tenths of them singletons. The input for sequencing was peripheral blood, taken after recovery from COVID-19. These receptors were collected from an adult who had recovered from COVID-19.

This clone appeared once. The V gene is TRBV15, the J gene TRBJ1-3; D may be TRBD1 (6 bases). The V and J ends lost 5 bases and 2 bases respectively, with 10 bases between them. The germline CDR1 and CDR2 sequences are LNHNV and YYDKDF (reference sequence). This CDR3 is 14 amino acids long. CDR3 in amino acids: CATSGGQPGNTIYF. The CDR3 DNA is TGTGCCACCAGCGGAGGACAGCCTGGAAACACCATATATTTT.

V gene TRBV7-9 combines with J gene TRBJ1-1; D unresolved. Germline assignment: CDR1 SEHNR and CDR2 FQNEAQ (reference sequence). The CDR3 is 14 amino acids. Trimming stripped 0 bases from V and 0 bases from J, with 5 bases between. CDR3 region: CASSLAGLNTEAFF. The CDR3 region has the DNA TGTGCCAGCAGCTTAGCGGGTCTGAACACTGAAGCTTTCTTT.

CDR3 coding DNA: TGTGCCAGTATTCCGGGACTAGGCTCCTACAATGAGCAGTTCTTC. Its translation: CASIPGLGSYNEQFF. The V and J genes are TRBV19 and TRBJ2-1; 8 bases map to TRBD2. The CDR3 contains 15 residues. The V gene end was trimmed by 7 bases and the J gene end by 0 bases; junction bases not matched to a gene: 5. Germline CDR1 is LNHDA and CDR2 is SQIVND (reference sequence).

This clone has just one count. This chain joins TRBV7-2 and TRBJ2-7; 7 bases line up with TRBD1. The CDR3 length is 13 residues. Germline values: CDR1 SGHTA, CDR2 FQGNSA. The V segment lost 5 bases and the J segment 7 bases; nucleotides outside the gene matches: 8. CDR3 sequence: CASSLRTGREQYF. CDR3 in DNA: TGTGCCAGCAGCCTTCGGACAGGCCGAGAGCAGTACTTC.

The chain has TRBV29-1 and TRBJ1-2; D is unclear. Germline values: CDR1 SQVTM, CDR2 ANQGSEA. This CDR3 contains 13 residues. The V and J ends lost 3 bases and 9 bases respectively, with 17 bases between them. The CDR3 reads CSVELESLNSYTF. The CDR3 nucleotides are TGCAGCGTTGAGCTTGAGAGCCTTAATAGCTACACCTTC.

J is TRBJ1-2 and V is TRBV7-3; D call uncertain. Germline V lookup: CDR1 SGHTA, CDR2 FQGTGA. Trimming took off 3 bases at V and 3 bases at J, with 8 bases between the two ends. There are 13 residues in the CDR3. The CDR3 DNA reads TGTGCCAGCAGCTTCTCGGAGGACTATGGCTACACCTTC. Protein sequence: CASSFSEDYGYTF. Based on the CDR3 plus reference TRBV7-3 and TRBJ1-2, the full variable domain is GAGVSQTPSNKVTEKGKYVELRCDPISGHTALYWYRQSLGQGPEFLIYFQGTGAADDSGLPNDRFFAVRPEGSVSTLKIQRTERGDSAVYLCASSFSEDYGYTFGSGTRLTVV.

This clone was counted once. This chain joins TRBV21-1 and TRBJ1-2; the table's D gene call, TRBD1, was not cross checked with the DNA. TRBV21-1 is a pseudogene locus. There are 16 residues in the CDR3. CDR3 nucleotide sequence: TGTGCCAGCAACAAAAGGGGCAGGTCCACTAACTATGGCTACACCTTC. Its translation: CASNKRGRSTNYGYTF.

The chain joins TRBV20-1 to TRBJ1-1; D is uncertain. This CDR3 is built from 11 residues. Trimming removed 3 bases at V and 4 bases at J, with 6 bases between. The germline V gene encodes CDR1 DFQATT and CDR2 SNEGSKA (reference sequence). Written as DNA, the CDR3 is TGCAGTGCTAGGGCGCCCACTGAAGCTTTCTTT. This sequence encodes CSARAPTEAFF.

The chain recombines TRBV6-6 with TRBJ2-7, with 7 positions matching TRBD2. The CDR3 has 17 amino acids. Germline loops: CDR1 MNHNY, CDR2 SVGAGI (reference sequence). Germline trimming cut 5 bases from V and 1 base from J; bases unmatched to any gene: 14. The CDR3 region is CASSPWGSGLRSYEQYF. CDR3 sequence (DNA): TGTGCCAGCAGTCCCTGGGGTAGCGGGCTCAGATCCTACGAGCAGTACTTC.

V is TRBV23-1 and J is TRBJ2-1; maybe TRBD1 (6 bases). TRBV23-1 is filed as an ORF, its function uncertain. V lost 6 bases, J lost 9 bases, and 9 bases lay in between. This CDR3 has 11 amino acids. In DNA form, the CDR3 reads TGCGCCAGCAGGCGAGGGGGTGAGCAGTTCTTC. It specifies CASRRGGEQFF.

The V call is TRBV28, the J call TRBJ2-3; 10 bases match TRBD1. The CDR3 is 17 amino acids. V lost 5 bases and J lost 2; bases outside the gene matches: 10. Germline V lookup: CDR1 MDHEN, CDR2 SYDVKM. CDR3 nucleotides: TGTGCCAGCAGTCCAATCGCGGGACAGGGGAACACAGATACGCAGTATTTT. Residues: CASSPIAGQGNTDTQYF. The variable domain in full, completed from reference TRBV28 and TRBJ2-3, reads DVKVTQSSRYLVKRTGEKVFLECVQDMDHENMFWYRQDPGLGLRLIYFSYDVKMKEKGDIPEGYSVSREKKERFSLILESASTNQTSMYLCASSPIAGQGNTDTQYFGPGTRLTVL.

The rearrangement uses TRBV7-2 and TRBJ2-5; 15 nucleotides line up with TRBD2. This CDR3 spans 17 amino acids. Trimming took 5 bases from V and 4 from J; bases not matched to a gene: 8. CDR1 is SGHTA, CDR2 FQGNSA, per germline. CDR3 bases: TGTGCCAGCAGCATCCGGACTAGCGGGAGGGTTAGAGAGACCCAGTACTTC. Protein product: CASSIRTSGRVRETQYF.

The CDR3 spells CASRVGYEQYF. In DNA, the CDR3 is TGCGCCAGCAGAGTTGGCTACGAGCAGTACTTC. V is TRBV5-1 and J is TRBJ2-7, with D uncertain. This CDR3 spans 11 amino acids. The V gene's germline CDR1 is SGHRS and CDR2 YFSETQ. V was cut by 5 bases and J by 3 bases, with 6 bases left in between.

The chain links TRBV15 to TRBJ1-1, with D perhaps TRBD1 (6 bases). Trimming shortened V by 2 bases and J by 5 bases, and 9 bases separated the two germline ends. The V gene's germline CDR1 is LNHNV and CDR2 YYDKDF (reference sequence). The CDR3 loop spans 13 amino acids. For the CDR3, the DNA is TGTGCCACCAGCAGATCCGGACAGACTGAAGCTTTCTTT. It yields the protein CATSRSGQTEAFF.

The gene calls are TRBV5-1 and TRBJ2-3; 10 bases are a match to TRBD2. In germline, CDR1 is SGHRS, CDR2 YFSETQ. The CDR3 runs to 17 residues. V shed 1 base and J 2 bases; nucleotides not matched to a gene: 7. CDR3 sequence: CASSLWLAGADTDTQYF. For the CDR3, the DNA is TGCGCCAGCAGCTTGTGGCTAGCGGGAGCAGACACAGATACGCAGTATTTT. The variable domain in full, completed from reference TRBV5-1 and TRBJ2-3, reads KAGVTQTPRYLIKTRGQQVTLSCSPISGHRSVSWYQQTPGQGLQFLFEYFSETQRNKGNFPGRFSGRQFSNSRSEMNVSTLELGDSALYLCASSLWLAGADTDTQYFGPGTRLTVL.

This chain joins TRBV28 and TRBJ2-7; TRBD2 matches 8 bases. The CDR3 extends over 15 amino acids. Germline V gives CDR1 MDHEN, CDR2 SYDVKM. With V trimmed by 3 bases and J by 0 bases, 4 bases remained unmatched. The CDR3 spells CASSFPAGGSYEQYF. The DNA of the CDR3 is TGTGCCAGCAGTTTTCCGGCGGGGGGCTCCTACGAGCAGTACTTC.

About this clone: The sample has other DNA sequences that encode this CDR3 too. CDR3 in amino acids: CASATGGYGYTF. CDR3 DNA sequence: TGTGCCAGCGCAACAGGGGGATATGGCTACACCTTC. The chain has TRBV2 and TRBJ1-2, with 8 bases fitting TRBD1. V dropped 8 bases and J dropped 5; count of bases not matched to a gene: 4. The germline V gene encodes CDR1 SNHLY and CDR2 FYNNEI. This CDR3 spans 12 amino acids.

V usage is TRBV7-2 and J usage is TRBJ2-5, with 9 bases matching TRBD2. This CDR3 is 15 amino acids long. Germline CDR1 SGHTA, CDR2 FQGNSA. The V segment lost 5 bases and the J segment 7 bases; nucleotides outside the gene matches: 11. CDR3 in amino acids: CASSNQPGLAATQYF. CDR3 sequence (DNA): TGTGCCAGCAGCAACCAACCGGGACTAGCCGCGACCCAGTACTTC.

The table lists this clone with a few counts. V and J are TRBV7-9 and TRBJ1-1, with D tentatively TRBD1 (5 bases). Germline CDR1 is SEHNR and CDR2 is FQNEAQ (reference sequence). CDR3 size: 12 residues. The CDR3 region is CALAGMNTEAFF. In DNA form, the CDR3 reads TGTGCTTTGGCAGGGATGAACACTGAAGCTTTCTTT.

The chain couples TRBV5-4 to TRBJ2-3; 9 bases map to TRBD1. The CDR3 length is 15 residues. The germline gives CDR1 SGHNT, CDR2 YYREEE (reference sequence). V was pared by 4 bases and J by 5 bases, with 8 bases of the junction left unmatched. The CDR3 nucleotides are TGTGCCAGCAGCCTCCCGGGACAGGGAGAAGATACGCAGTATTTT. Amino acids: CASSLPGQGEDTQYF.

A word on this clone: The sample has other DNA sequences that encode this CDR3 too. The rearrangement uses TRBV9 and TRBJ1-6; D ambiguous. This CDR3 is built from 14 residues. Germline CDR1 reads SGDLS; CDR2 reads YYNGEE. V shed 5 bases and J shed 8 bases, with 14 bases lying between them. The CDR3 nucleotides are TGTGCCAGCAGTCCTTCGGGGAGCGATTCACCCCTCCACTTT. Protein: CASSPSGSDSPLHF.

The V gene is TRBV2, the J gene TRBJ1-2; 10 bases map to TRBD1. The CDR3 extends over 16 amino acids. Germline CDR1 reads SNHLY; CDR2 reads FYNNEI. V lost 10 bases, J lost 7 bases, and 18 bases stayed unmatched. CDR3: CAISSSMTGGDGGYTF. The CDR3 nucleotides are TGTGCCATTTCCTCGTCCATGACAGGGGGCGATGGTGGCTACACCTTC.

The chain links TRBV3-1 (or the pseudogene TRBV3-2) to TRBJ2-4; 10 bases are a match to TRBD1. With 1 base clipped from V and 8 bases from J, the junction kept 5 bases outside the gene matches. The CDR3 runs to 15 residues. The germline CDR1 and CDR2 sequences are LGHDT and YNNKEL (reference sequence). The CDR3 here is CASSQGDRGGDIQYF. The CDR3 DNA follows: TGTGCCAGCAGCCAAGGGGACAGGGGAGGAGACATTCAGTACTTC.

This CDR3 reads CASSLGLADNEQFF. The CDR3 nucleotides read TGTGCCAGCAGCCTGGGACTAGCCGACAATGAGCAGTTCTTC. The chain has TRBV27 and TRBJ2-1, with 9 bases aligning to TRBD2. The CDR3 contains 14 residues. The germline gives CDR1 MNHEY, CDR2 SMNVEV (reference sequence). J gave up 5 bases and V 6 bases, and 5 bases lay outside the gene matches.

V gene TRBV7-6 combines with J gene TRBJ2-1; 9 nucleotides match TRBD2. The CDR3 runs to 15 residues. Per the germline V gene, CDR1 is SGHVS and CDR2 is FNYEAQ. The J segment lost 7 bases and the V segment lost 7 bases, leaving 11 bases of the junction unmatched. CDR3 loop: CASTRSGGFSNEQFF. The CDR3 DNA reads as TGTGCCAGCACCAGGAGCGGGGGGTTTTCTAATGAGCAGTTCTTC.

The rearrangement links TRBV27 to TRBJ2-1; 12 nucleotides match TRBD2. Germline loops: CDR1 MNHEY, CDR2 SMNVEV (reference sequence). The ends lost 3 bases at V and 4 bases at J; junction bases unmatched: 4. CDR3 size: 16 residues. The CDR3 protein is CASSFVTSGGYNEQFF. The DNA of the CDR3 is TGTGCCAGCAGTTTCGTGACTAGCGGGGGATACAATGAGCAGTTCTTC.

The genes are TRBV24-1 and TRBJ1-1; TRBD1 agrees at 8 bases. Per the germline V gene, CDR1 is KGHDR and CDR2 is SFDVKD. J gave up 4 bases and V 3 bases, and 9 bases lay outside the gene matches. The CDR3 loop spans 16 amino acids. CDR3: CATSDLRTGLVTEAFF. In nucleotides, the CDR3 is TGTGCCACCAGTGATCTCAGGACAGGGCTGGTCACTGAAGCTTTCTTT.

This clone was found once. J is TRBJ2-7 and V is TRBV18, with 9 bases lining up with TRBD2. This CDR3 is 15 amino acids long. Per germline, CDR1 KGHSH and CDR2 LQKENI. Trimming removed 0 bases from V and 1 base from J; junction bases left unmatched: 1. CDR3 DNA: TGTGCCAGCTCACCACCCCTAGCGGGGTCCTACGAGCAGTACTTC. The encoded protein is CASSPPLAGSYEQYF. Using reference TRBV18 and TRBJ2-7 for the parts outside the CDR3, the full variable domain is NAGVMQNPRHLVRRRGQEARLRCSPMKGHSHVYWYRQLPEEGLKFMVYLQKENIIDESGMPKERFSAEFPKEGPSILRIQQVVRGDSAAYFCASSPPLAGSYEQYFGPGTRLTVT.

V gene TRBV7-2 combines with J gene TRBJ1-5; D may be TRBD1 (5 bases). Between the trimmed V and J ends, which lost 2 bases and 4 bases, there was a span of 12 bases. Looked up from germline, CDR1 is SGHTA and CDR2 is FQGNSA. CDR3 length: 15 residues. CDR3 residues: CASSLRGGSNQPQHF. The CDR3 DNA reads as TGTGCCAGCAGCTTACGGGGGGGGAGTAATCAGCCCCAGCATTTT.